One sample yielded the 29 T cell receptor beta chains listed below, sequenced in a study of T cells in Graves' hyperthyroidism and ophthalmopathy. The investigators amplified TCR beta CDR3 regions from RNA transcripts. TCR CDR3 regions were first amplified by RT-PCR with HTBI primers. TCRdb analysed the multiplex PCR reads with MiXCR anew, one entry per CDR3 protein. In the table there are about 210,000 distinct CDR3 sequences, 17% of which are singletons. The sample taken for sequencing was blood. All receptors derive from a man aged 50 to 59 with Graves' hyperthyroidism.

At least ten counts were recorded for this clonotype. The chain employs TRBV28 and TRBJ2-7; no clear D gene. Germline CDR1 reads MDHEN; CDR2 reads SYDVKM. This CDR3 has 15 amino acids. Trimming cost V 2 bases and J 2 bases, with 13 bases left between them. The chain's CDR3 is CASSLRSAVPYEQYF. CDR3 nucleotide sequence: TGTGCCAGCAGTTTAAGGTCAGCTGTTCCCTACGAGCAGTACTTC.

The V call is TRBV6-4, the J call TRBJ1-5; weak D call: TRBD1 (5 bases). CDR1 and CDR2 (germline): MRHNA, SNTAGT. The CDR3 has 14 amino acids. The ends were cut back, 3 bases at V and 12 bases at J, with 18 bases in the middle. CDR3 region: CASSDSDTPRGQHF. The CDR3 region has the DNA TGTGCCAGCAGTGATTCCGACACCCCAAGGGGCCAGCATTTT.

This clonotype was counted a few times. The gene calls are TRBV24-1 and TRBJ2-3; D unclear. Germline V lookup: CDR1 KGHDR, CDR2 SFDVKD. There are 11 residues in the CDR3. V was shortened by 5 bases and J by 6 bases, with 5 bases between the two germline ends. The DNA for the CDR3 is TGTGCCACCAGTGCTCGGGATACGCAGTATTTT. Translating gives CATSARDTQYF.

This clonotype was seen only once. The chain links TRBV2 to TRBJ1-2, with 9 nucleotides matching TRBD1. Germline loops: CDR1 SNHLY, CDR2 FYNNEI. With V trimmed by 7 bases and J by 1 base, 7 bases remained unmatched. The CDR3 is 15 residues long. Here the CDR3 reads CASKRGQGGNYGYTF. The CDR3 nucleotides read TGTGCCAGCAAAAGGGGACAGGGCGGTAACTATGGCTACACCTTC.

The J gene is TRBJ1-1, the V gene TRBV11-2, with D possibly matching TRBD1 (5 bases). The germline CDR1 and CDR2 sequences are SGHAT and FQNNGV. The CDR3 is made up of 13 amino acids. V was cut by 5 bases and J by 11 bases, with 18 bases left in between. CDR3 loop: CASSLSGDVGAFF. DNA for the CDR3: TGTGCCAGCAGCCTCTCGGGGGACGTTGGGGCTTTCTTT.

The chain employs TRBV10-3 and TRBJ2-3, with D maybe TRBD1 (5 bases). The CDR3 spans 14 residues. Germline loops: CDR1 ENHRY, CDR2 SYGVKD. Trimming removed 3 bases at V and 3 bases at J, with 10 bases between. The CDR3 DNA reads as TGTGCCATCAGTGAAGGGGTAGGGACAGATACGCAGTATTTT. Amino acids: CAISEGVGTDTQYF.

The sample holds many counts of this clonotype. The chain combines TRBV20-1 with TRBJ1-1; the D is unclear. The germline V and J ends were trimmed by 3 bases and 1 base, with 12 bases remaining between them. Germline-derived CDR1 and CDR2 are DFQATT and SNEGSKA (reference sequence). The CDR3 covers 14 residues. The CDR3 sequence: CSASPSFPNTEAFF. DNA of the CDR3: TGCAGTGCTAGCCCATCGTTCCCGAACACTGAAGCTTTCTTT.

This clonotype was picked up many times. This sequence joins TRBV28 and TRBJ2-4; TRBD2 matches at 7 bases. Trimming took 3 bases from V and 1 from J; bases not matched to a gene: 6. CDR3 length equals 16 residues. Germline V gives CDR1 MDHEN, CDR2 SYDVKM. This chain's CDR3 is CASSLAGAGAKNIQYF. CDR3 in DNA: TGTGCCAGCAGTTTGGCGGGAGCGGGGGCCAAAAACATTCAGTACTTC.

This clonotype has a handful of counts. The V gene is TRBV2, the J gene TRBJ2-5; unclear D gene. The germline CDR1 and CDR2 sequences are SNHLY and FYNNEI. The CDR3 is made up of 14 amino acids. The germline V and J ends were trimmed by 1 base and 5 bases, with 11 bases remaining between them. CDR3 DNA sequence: TGTGCCAGCAGTGAAGGGAGAGATCGGGAGACCCAGTACTTC. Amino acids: CASSEGRDRETQYF.

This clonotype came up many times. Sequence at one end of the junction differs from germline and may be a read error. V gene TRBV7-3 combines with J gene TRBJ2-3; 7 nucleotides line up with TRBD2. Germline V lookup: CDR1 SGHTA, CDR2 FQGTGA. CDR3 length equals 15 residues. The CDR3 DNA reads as TGTGCCAGCAGCACTCCCGGCGGGAGCACTGATACGCAGTATTTT. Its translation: CASSTPGGSTDTQYF.

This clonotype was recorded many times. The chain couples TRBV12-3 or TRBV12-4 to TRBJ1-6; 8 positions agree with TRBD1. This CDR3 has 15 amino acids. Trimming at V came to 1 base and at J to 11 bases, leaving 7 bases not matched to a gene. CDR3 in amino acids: CASSLDATGVTPLHF. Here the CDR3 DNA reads TGTGCCAGCAGTTTAGATGCGACAGGGGTGACACCCCTCCACTTT.

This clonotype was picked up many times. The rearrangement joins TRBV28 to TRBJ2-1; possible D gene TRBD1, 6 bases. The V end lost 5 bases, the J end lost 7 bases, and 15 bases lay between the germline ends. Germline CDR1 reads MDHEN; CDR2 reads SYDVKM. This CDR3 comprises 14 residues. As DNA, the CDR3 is TGTGCCAGCAGTACTTACTCCAGGGGAAATGAGCAGTTCTTC. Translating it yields CASSTYSRGNEQFF. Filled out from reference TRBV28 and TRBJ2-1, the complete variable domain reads DVKVTQSSRYLVKRTGEKVFLECVQDMDHENMFWYRQDPGLGLRLIYFSYDVKMKEKGDIPEGYSVSREKKERFSLILESASTNQTSMYLCASSTYSRGNEQFFGPGTRLTVL.

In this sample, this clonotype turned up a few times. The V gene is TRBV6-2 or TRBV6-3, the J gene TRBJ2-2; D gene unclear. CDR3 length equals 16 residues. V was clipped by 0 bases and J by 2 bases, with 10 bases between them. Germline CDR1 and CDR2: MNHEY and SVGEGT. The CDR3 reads CASSYSTVTNTGELFF. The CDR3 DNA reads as TGTGCCAGCAGTTACTCGACTGTCACCAACACCGGGGAGCTGTTTTTT.

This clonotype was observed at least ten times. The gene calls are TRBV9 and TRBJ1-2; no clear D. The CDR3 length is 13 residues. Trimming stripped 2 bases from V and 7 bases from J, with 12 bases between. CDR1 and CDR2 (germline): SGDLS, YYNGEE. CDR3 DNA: TGTGCCAGCAGCGTCACGGCCGCAAGTGGCTACACCTTC. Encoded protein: CASSVTAASGYTF.

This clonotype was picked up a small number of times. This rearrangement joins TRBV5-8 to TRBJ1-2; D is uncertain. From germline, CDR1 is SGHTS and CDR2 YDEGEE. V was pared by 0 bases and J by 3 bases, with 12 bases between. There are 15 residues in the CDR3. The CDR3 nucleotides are TGTGCCAGCAGCTTGGAACCCTCAGAGGACTATGGCTACACCTTC. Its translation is CASSLEPSEDYGYTF.

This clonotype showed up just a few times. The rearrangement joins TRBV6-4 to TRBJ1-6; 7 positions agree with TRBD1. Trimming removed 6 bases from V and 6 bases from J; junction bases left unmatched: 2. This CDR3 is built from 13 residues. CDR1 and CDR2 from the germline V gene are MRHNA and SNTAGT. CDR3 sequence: CASSGTANSPLHF. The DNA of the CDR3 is TGTGCCAGCAGCGGGACAGCTAATTCACCCCTCCACTTT.

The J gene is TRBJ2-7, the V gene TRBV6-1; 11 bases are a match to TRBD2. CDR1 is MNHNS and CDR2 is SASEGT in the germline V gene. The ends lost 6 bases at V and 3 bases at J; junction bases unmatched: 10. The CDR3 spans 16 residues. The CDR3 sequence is CASRTSGTSQNYEQYF. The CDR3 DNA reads TGTGCCAGCAGGACTAGCGGGACGAGCCAGAACTACGAGCAGTACTTC.

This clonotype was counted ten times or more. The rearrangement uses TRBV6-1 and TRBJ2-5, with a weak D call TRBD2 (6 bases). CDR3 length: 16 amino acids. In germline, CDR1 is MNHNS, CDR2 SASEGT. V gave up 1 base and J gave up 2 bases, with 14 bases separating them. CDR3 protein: CASSEVWRADQETQYF. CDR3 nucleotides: TGTGCCAGCAGTGAAGTATGGAGGGCGGATCAAGAGACCCAGTACTTC.

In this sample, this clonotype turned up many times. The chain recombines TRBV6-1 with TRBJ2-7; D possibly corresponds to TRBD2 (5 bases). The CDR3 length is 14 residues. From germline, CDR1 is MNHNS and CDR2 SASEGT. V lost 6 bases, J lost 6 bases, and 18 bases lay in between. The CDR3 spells CASSTPDSVSEQYF. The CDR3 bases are TGTGCCAGCAGCACCCCGGACTCAGTCTCCGAGCAGTACTTC.

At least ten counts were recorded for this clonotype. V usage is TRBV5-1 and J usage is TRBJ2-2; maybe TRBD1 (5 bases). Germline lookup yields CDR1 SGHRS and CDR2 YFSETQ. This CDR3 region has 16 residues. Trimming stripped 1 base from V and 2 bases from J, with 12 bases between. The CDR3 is CASSLKTTANTGELFF. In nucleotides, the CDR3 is TGCGCCAGCAGCTTGAAGACGACAGCAAACACCGGGGAGCTGTTTTTT.

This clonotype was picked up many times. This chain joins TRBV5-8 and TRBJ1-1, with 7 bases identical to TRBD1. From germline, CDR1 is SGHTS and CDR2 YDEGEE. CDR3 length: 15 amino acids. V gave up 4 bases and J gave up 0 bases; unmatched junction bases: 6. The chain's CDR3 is CASSPGTALNTEAFF. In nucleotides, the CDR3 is TGTGCCAGCAGCCCCGGGACAGCCTTGAACACTGAAGCTTTCTTT.

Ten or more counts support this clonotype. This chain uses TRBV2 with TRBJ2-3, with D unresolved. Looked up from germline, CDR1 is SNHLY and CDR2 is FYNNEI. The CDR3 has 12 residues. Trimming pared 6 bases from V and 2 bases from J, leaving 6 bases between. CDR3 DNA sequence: TGTGCCAGCAGGCCAGACACAGATACGCAGTATTTT. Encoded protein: CASRPDTDTQYF. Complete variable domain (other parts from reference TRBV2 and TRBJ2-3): EPEVTQTPSHQVTQMGQEVILRCVPISNHLYFYWYRQILGQKVEFLVSFYNNEISEKSEIFDDQFSVERPDGSNFTLKIRSTKLEDSAMYFCASRPDTDTQYFGPGTRLTVL.

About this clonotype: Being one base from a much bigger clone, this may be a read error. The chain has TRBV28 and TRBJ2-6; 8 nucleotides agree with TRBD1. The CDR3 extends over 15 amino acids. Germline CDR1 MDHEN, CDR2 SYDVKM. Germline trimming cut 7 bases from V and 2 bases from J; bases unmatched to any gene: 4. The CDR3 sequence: CASNHRGAGANVLTF. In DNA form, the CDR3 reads TGTGCCAGCAATCACAGGGGGGCTGGGGCCAACGTCCTGACTTTC.

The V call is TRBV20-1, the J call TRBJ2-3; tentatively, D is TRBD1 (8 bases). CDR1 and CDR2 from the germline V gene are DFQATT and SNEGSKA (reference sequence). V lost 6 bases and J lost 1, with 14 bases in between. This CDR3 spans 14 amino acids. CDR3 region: CSARTGRGTDTQYF. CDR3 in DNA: TGCAGTGCCAGGACAGGGAGGGGCACAGATACGCAGTATTTT.

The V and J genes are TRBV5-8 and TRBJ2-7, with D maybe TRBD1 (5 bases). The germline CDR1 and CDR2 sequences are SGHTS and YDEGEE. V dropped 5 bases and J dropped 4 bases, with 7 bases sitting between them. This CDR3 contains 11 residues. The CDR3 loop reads CASSGAYEQYF. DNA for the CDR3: TGTGCCAGCAGTGGGGCGTACGAGCAGTACTTC.

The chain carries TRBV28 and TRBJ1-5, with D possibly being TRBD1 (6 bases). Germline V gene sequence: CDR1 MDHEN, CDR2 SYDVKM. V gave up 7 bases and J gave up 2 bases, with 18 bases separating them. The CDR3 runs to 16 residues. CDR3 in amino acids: CASTLGGGVGNQPQHF. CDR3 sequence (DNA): TGTGCCAGCACCCTGGGGGGCGGGGTAGGCAATCAGCCCCAGCATTTT.

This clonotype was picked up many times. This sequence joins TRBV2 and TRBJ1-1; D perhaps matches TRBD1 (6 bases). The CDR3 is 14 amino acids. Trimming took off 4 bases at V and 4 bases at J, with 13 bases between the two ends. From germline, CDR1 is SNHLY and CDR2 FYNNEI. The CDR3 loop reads CASSVVSGVTEAFF. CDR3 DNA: TGTGCCAGCAGTGTAGTTTCAGGGGTCACTGAAGCTTTCTTT.

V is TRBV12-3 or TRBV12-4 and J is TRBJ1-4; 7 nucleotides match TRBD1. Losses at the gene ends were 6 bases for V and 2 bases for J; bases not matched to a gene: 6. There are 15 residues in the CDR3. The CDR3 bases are TGTGCCAGCAGCCCCCAGACAGGGACTAATGAAAAACTGTTTTTT. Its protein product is CASSPQTGTNEKLFF.

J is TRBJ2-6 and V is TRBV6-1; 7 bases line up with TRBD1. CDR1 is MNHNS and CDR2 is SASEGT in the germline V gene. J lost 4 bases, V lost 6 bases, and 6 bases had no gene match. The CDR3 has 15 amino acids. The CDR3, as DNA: TGTGCCAGCAGAACAACAGGGGCAGGGGCCAACGTCCTGACTTTC. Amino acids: CASRTTGAGANVLTF.